This entry describes one T cell receptor (beta chain). The CDR3 runs to 15 residues. Trimming stripped 0 bases from V and 2 bases from J, with 10 bases between. CDR1 is MNHEY and CDR2 is SVGEGT in the germline V gene. The repertoire was sequenced with immunoSEQ multiplex PCR; TCRdb's copy has only in-frame clones and lacks some. The sample includes around 61,000 clones, about 81% of them seen just once. The data stem from a study of blood T cell repertoires in COVID-19. In the study overall: COVID-19 samples, acute and convalescent, were from the United States, Italy and Spain. PBMCs, B-cell-depleted T cells, or T cells provided the cDNA or gDNA that made up the material.

Input material: peripheral blood. This clonotype was obtained from an older man with acute or convalescent COVID-19. The chain couples TRBV6-2 or TRBV6-3 to TRBJ2-5, with D unresolved. CDR3 residues: CASSYSRLNQETQYF. CDR3 in DNA: TGTGCCAGCAGTTACTCGAGGCTCAATCAAGAGACCCAGTACTTC.